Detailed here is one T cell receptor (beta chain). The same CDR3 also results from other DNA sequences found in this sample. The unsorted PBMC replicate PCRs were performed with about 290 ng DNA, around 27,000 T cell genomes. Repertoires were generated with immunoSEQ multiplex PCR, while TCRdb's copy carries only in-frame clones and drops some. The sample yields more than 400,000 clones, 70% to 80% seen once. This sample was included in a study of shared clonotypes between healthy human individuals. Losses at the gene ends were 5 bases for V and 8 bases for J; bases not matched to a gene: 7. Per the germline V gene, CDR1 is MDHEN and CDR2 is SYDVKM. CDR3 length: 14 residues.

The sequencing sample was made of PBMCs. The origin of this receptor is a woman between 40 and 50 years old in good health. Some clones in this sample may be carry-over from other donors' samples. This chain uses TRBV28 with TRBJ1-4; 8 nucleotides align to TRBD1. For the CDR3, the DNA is TGTGCCAGCAGTCCCGGACAGGGAGGAGAAAAACTGTTTTTT. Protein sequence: CASSPGQGGEKLFF.